The following is a T cell receptor (beta chain) sequence with its context. This specimen belongs to a study of cytotoxic CD8 clonotypes in ibrutinib-treated CLL. Study as a whole: Response was recorded as partial in approximately 24 patients and complete in 2; at median approximately 63 months, approximately 15 remained remitted and some twelve had progressed.

The assay was immunoSEQ multiplex PCR, and TCRdb's table has in-frame clones only and misses some. The table shows tens of thousands of clones, with roughly 57% occurring only once. As input for TCR beta libraries, roughly 2.1 micrograms of genomic DNA came from cryopreserved PBMCs. With 3 bases clipped from V and 0 bases from J, the junction kept 2 bases outside the gene matches. The germline V gene has CDR1 SQVTM and CDR2 ANQGSEA. The CDR3 loop spans 15 amino acids. The receptor's source is a human donor with chronic lymphocytic leukemia. This specimen consisted of PBMCs, obtained after 12 months of ibrutinib treatment. The chain employs TRBV29-1 and TRBJ2-1, with 10 positions matching TRBD2. This CDR3 is CSVDLAGVSYNEQFF. The CDR3 bases are TGCAGCGTTGACCTAGCGGGAGTCTCCTACAATGAGCAGTTCTTC.